This TCR beta chain came from a study of memory CD4+ T cells and cytomegalovirus serostatus. Notes on the study in general: CMV serostatus prediction reached median AUC 0.95, or 0.91 with US-trained model.

Produced via immunoSEQ multiplex PCR; TCRdb's table is partial and in-frame only. This sample carries around 40,000 clones, over 65% of them seen once, and the ten largest clones take 0.75% to 0.9%. Germline V gene sequence: CDR1 MNHNS, CDR2 SASEGT. V was clipped by 6 bases and J by 5 bases; unmatched bases: 2. The CDR3 has 13 amino acids. The sort gate was single viable CD3+CD4+CD8-CD45RO+ cells for memory CD4+ T cells. Donors' CMV status reflects serum IgG against pp150, pp28, p38, p52. In regard to this clone: Its antigen is not known.

This TCR came from an adult in good health and CMV-seronegative. The sample comprised memory CD4+ T cells from blood. The chain links TRBV6-1 to TRBJ1-1; 11 nucleotides agree with TRBD1. For the CDR3, the DNA is TGTGCCAGCAGGGACAGGGGGCATACTGAAGCTTTCTTT. Protein: CASRDRGHTEAFF.